These 13 T cell receptor beta chains were sequenced from one sample in a study of blood T cell repertoires in COVID-19. Assay used: immunoSEQ multiplex PCR; TCRdb lists only in-frame clones, some missing. The sample has about 96,000 clones, approximately 84% seen once. The sequenced material came from peripheral blood. The receptors stem from a woman aged 55-69 years with acute or convalescent COVID-19.

CDR3 nucleotide sequence: TGTGCCAGCGAAGAGGGGGCGCTTAACTATGGCTACACCTTC. This translates into CASEEGALNYGYTF. The chain uses TRBV6-6 and TRBJ1-2; 7 bases align to TRBD1. The J segment lost 1 base and the V segment lost 8 bases, leaving 7 bases of the junction unmatched. The length of the CDR3 is 14 residues. CDR1 and CDR2 from the germline V gene are MNHNY and SVGAGI (reference sequence).

The chain joins TRBV11-2 to TRBJ1-1; a weak D match, TRBD1 (5 bases). CDR3 size: 13 residues. Trimming removed 5 bases at V and 1 base at J, with 8 bases between. The germline V gene encodes CDR1 SGHAT and CDR2 FQNNGV. The CDR3 sequence: CASSLDTNTEAFF. The DNA for the CDR3 is TGTGCCAGCAGCCTGGACACGAACACTGAAGCTTTCTTT.

The genes are TRBV19 and TRBJ2-7; the match to TRBD1 covers 9 bases. The germline V gene encodes CDR1 LNHDA and CDR2 SQIVND (reference sequence). CDR3 length: 14 amino acids. V was clipped by 5 bases and J by 5 bases; unmatched bases: 7. This chain's CDR3 is CASSPGTGRHEQYF. The CDR3 nucleotides read TGTGCCAGTAGTCCCGGGACAGGGCGGCACGAGCAGTACTTC.

In the case of this clone: At one end, the junction sequence differs from germline, possibly due to a read error. The V and J genes are TRBV11-3 and TRBJ2-1; tentatively, D is TRBD2 (6 bases). Germline CDR1 SGHNT, CDR2 YENEEA. The CDR3 is made up of 13 amino acids. The CDR3 sequence is CASSQGGNNGQFF. The CDR3 nucleotides read TGTGCCAGCAGCCAGGGCGGGAACAATGGGCAGTTCTTC.

This clone was observed once. The V call is TRBV5-1, the J call TRBJ2-1, with 14 bases matching TRBD2. Germline V gene sequence: CDR1 SGHRS, CDR2 YFSETQ. Germline trimming cut 2 bases from V and 9 bases from J; bases unmatched to any gene: 7. CDR3 length equals 16 residues. The CDR3 nucleotides are TGCGCCAGCAGCTTAGCCGGGACTAGCGGGGGTTTTGAGCAGTTCTTC. Translation: CASSLAGTSGGFEQFF.

The rearrangement joins TRBV6-6 to TRBJ1-5; no firm D call. Germline V lookup: CDR1 MNHNY, CDR2 SVGAGI (reference sequence). This CDR3 has 12 amino acids. Trimming left V 6 bases short and J 7 bases short, with 10 bases between. In DNA form, the CDR3 reads TGTGCCAGCAGCCAACCGGGACAGCCCCAGCATTTT. This gives the protein CASSQPGQPQHF.

This sequence joins TRBV9 and TRBJ2-1; 8 nucleotides agree with TRBD2. V was pared by 0 bases and J by 4 bases, with 3 bases of the junction left unmatched. Germline V gene data show CDR1 as SGDLS and CDR2 as YYNGEE. The CDR3 is 15 residues long. CDR3 sequence reads: CASSVASGPYNEQFF. The CDR3 nucleotides read TGTGCCAGCAGCGTAGCTAGCGGGCCATACAATGAGCAGTTCTTC.

This chain joins TRBV19 and TRBJ1-4; no clear D. V lost 6 bases and J lost 3, with 14 bases in between. The germline V gene encodes CDR1 LNHDA and CDR2 SQIVND (reference sequence). The CDR3 has 15 amino acids. Here the CDR3 reads CASSQNSAANEKLFF. In DNA form, the CDR3 reads TGTGCCAGTAGCCAAAATTCCGCGGCTAATGAAAAACTGTTTTTT.

The V gene is TRBV30, the J gene TRBJ1-5, with D possibly being TRBD1 (6 bases). This CDR3 is built from 14 residues. V lost 5 bases to trimming and J lost 0 bases, with 11 bases between them. Germline CDR1 reads GTSNPN; CDR2 reads SVGIG (reference sequence). CDR3 DNA: TGTGCCTGGGGACAGTCAAATAGCAATCAGCCCCAGCATTTT. Translated: CAWGQSNSNQPQHF.

The chain employs TRBV5-6 and TRBJ1-2, with D hard to call. In germline, CDR1 is SGHDT, CDR2 YYEEEE. The CDR3 extends over 15 amino acids. Between the trimmed V and J ends, which lost 7 bases and 3 bases, there was a span of 19 bases. The DNA for the CDR3 is TGTGCCAGCGGCTATACACAGAACACCGACTATGGCTACACCTTC. Residues: CASGYTQNTDYGYTF.

The chain recombines TRBV6-6 with TRBJ2-5; a possible D gene is TRBD2 (6 bases). V lost 6 bases to trimming and J lost 5 bases, with 16 bases between them. Looked up from germline, CDR1 is MNHNY and CDR2 is SVGAGI (reference sequence). This CDR3 is 14 amino acids long. CDR3 in DNA: TGTGCCAGCAGCCTCTTAGAGGGGAGGGAGACCCAGTACTTC. Protein: CASSLLEGRETQYF.

The CDR3 sequence is CASSRRGWNQPQHF. CDR3 bases: TGTGCCAGCAGCCGACGGGGGTGGAATCAGCCCCAGCATTTT. V gene TRBV5-6 combines with J gene TRBJ1-5; TRBD1 is a possible D gene (5 bases). The germline gives CDR1 SGHDT, CDR2 YYEEEE. V was trimmed by 4 bases and J by 4 bases, leaving 12 bases between them. CDR3 length: 14 residues.

This chain links TRBV12-3 or TRBV12-4 with TRBJ1-1; the D gene is possibly TRBD1 (5 bases). The CDR3 has 12 residues. Trimming removed 10 bases from V and 7 bases from J, with 16 bases in between. The DNA for the CDR3 is TGTGCCACTCAGACAGCCGGGGGTGAAGCTTTCTTT. Translated, it gives CATQTAGGEAFF.